Listed below are T cell receptor beta chains from one sample, sequenced in a study of lymphopenia after photon versus proton radiotherapy. Sequenced by immunoSEQ multiplex PCR; TCRdb stores in-frame clones only, minus some. The sample has 150,000 to 200,000 clones; about 85% are singletons. The sample in question was peripheral blood, obtained from a patient treated with photon-based radiotherapy. The receptors derive from a middle-aged man with gastric cancer. CDR3s include the opening cysteine and the closing phenylalanine or tryptophan. D genes are given only for firm matches. Rows may omit the clone size; those that give it use once, few, many or a size class.

.	.	TRBV6-5	TRBJ2-1	TGTGCCAGCAGTTACCGAGGGACCAATGAGCAGTTCTTC	CASSYRGTNEQFF
.	.	TRBV5-5	TRBJ2-7	TGTGCCAGCAGCTTGTCCCAGCGGACCTCCTACGAGCAGTACTTC	CASSLSQRTSYEQYF
.	.	TRBV2	TRBJ1-5	TGTGCCAGCAGTGAAGGTTCTACGACAGATCAGCCCCAGCATTTT	CASSEGSTTDQPQHF
TRBD1	.	TRBV27	TRBJ2-1	TGTGCCAGCAGTCTAAAACAACAGGGGGCGCGGGGTGAGCAGTTCTTC	CASSLKQQGARGEQFF
TRBD1	.	TRBV28	TRBJ2-1	TGTGCCAGCAGTTTAGGGACAGGGGATGAGCAGTTCTTC	CASSLGTGDEQFF
TRBD2	.	TRBV7-6	TRBJ2-7	TGTGCCAGCAGCTCAGAAAGCGGGAGGGCCTACGAGCAGTACTTC	CASSSESGRAYEQYF
TRBD2	once	TRBV7-3	TRBJ2-2	TGTGCCAGCCGGGACTATTCGAACACCGGGGAGCTGTTTTTT	CASRDYSNTGELFF
TRBD2	.	TRBV10-3	TRBJ2-7	TGTGCCATCAGTGAGTCGGGACTAGTCCGCTCCTACGAGCAGTACTTC	CAISESGLVRSYEQYF
TRBD1	once	TRBV27	TRBJ1-5	TGTGCCAGCAGTTTATCTTCCGGGACAGGGGGCAGGCAGCCCCAGCATTTT	CASSLSSGTGGRQPQHF
TRBD1	.	TRBV4-1	TRBJ2-4	TGCGCCAGCAGCCAAGCAGGGGGAAACATTCAGTACTTC	CASSQAGGNIQYF
TRBD1	.	TRBV28	TRBJ1-2	TGTGCCGTCGAGGAGACAGGGCGAAACTATGGCTACACCTTC	CAVEETGRNYGYTF
.	.	TRBV5-6	TRBJ1-4	TGTGCCAGCAGCTTGTACAGGAATGAAAAACTGTTTTTT	CASSLYRNEKLFF
.	.	TRBV28	TRBJ2-3	TGTGCCAGCAGTTTTCGGGTCCGTGGTACGCAGTATTTT	CASSFRVRGTQYF
.	.	TRBV18	TRBJ2-6	TGTGCCAGCTCACCAGCGAGGGCGGGGGCCAACGTCCTGACTTTC	CASSPARAGANVLTF
.	.	TRBV2	TRBJ2-7	TGTGCCAGCAAATCCAACCGCGGCTCCTACGAGCAGTACTTC	CASKSNRGSYEQYF
TRBD1	.	TRBV7-9	TRBJ1-4	TGTGCCAGCAGCTTAGGGCAGGGGGCAACTAATGAAAAACTGTTTTTT	CASSLGQGATNEKLFF
.	once	TRBV4-1	TRBJ2-3	TGCGCCAGCAGCCAAGACAGGGTCCCGGCAGATACGCAGTATTTT	CASSQDRVPADTQYF
.	.	TRBV11-3	TRBJ2-2	TGTGCCAGCAGCTCAGGACAGCTCCTTTACCCCGGGGAGCTGTTTTTT	CASSSGQLLYPGELFF
.	.	TRBV11-2	TRBJ1-1	TGTGCCAGCAGCTTAATGAGGGGAGGTGGCACTGAAGCTTTCTTT	CASSLMRGGGTEAFF
TRBD1	.	TRBV29-1	TRBJ2-3	TGCAGCGTTGATCTTGGACAGGGGATGGATACGCAGTATTTT	CSVDLGQGMDTQYF
TRBD1	.	TRBV19	TRBJ2-7	TGTGCCAGTAGTGCACTTACAGGGGGCGACTACGAGCAGTACTTC	CASSALTGGDYEQYF
.	.	TRBV9	TRBJ1-2	TGTGCCAGCAGCGTGGGCAGAACTAACTATGGCTACACCTTC	CASSVGRTNYGYTF
.	.	TRBV5-1	TRBJ2-1	TGCGCCAGCAGCTTCGATTACAATGAGCAGTTCTTC	CASSFDYNEQFF
.	.	TRBV5-8	TRBJ2-5	TGTGCCAGCAGCTTGGCTGGCGGTGAGACCCAGTACTTC	CASSLAGGETQYF
.	.	TRBV5-6	TRBJ2-1	TGTGCCAGCAGCTTGATTCGAGGGCACACCCTCGGGAATGAGCAGTTCTTC	CASSLIRGHTLGNEQFF